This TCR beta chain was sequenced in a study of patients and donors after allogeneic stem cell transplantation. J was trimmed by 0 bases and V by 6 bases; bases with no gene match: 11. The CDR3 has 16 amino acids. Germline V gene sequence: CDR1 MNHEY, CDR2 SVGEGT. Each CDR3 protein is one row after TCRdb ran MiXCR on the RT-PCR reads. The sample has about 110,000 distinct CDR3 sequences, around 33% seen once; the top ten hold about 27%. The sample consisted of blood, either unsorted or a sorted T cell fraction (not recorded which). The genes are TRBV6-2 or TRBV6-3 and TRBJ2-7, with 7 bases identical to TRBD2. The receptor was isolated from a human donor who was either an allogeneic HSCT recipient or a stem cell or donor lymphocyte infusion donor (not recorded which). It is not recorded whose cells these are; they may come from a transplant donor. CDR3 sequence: CASSLELLADSYEQYF. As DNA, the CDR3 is TGTGCCAGCAGCTTGGAACTTCTAGCGGACTCCTACGAGCAGTACTTC.